This TCR beta chain was identified in a study of blood T cells in healthy people across ages. With regard to this clonotype: What it binds is unknown.

A sample-barcoded 5' primer and a J-beta primer mix were used in a second PCR of roughly 6 to 11 cycles. TCRdb reprocessed the 5' RACE reads with MiXCR, giving one entry per CDR3 protein. The sample consists of hundreds of thousands of distinct CDR3 sequences, approximately 21% of them appearing once. Germline loops: CDR1 MNHEY, CDR2 SMNVEV (reference sequence). Trimming shortened V by 4 bases and J by 1 base, and 13 bases separated the two germline ends. The CDR3 runs 15 residues. Study-level results: The CMV status of each donor remained undetermined, and this could have confounded shifts in expanded clonotypes. A greater number of naive CD4+ cells and higher diversity distinguished long-lived donors from aged donors.

Caucasian, healthy and from Russia, the donors were aged between about 6 and 90. The TCR sequence derives from a man in his 70s in good health. The rearrangement links TRBV27 to TRBJ2-5, with D perhaps being TRBD1 or TRBD2 (5 bases each). Sequenced: blood. CDR3: CASSSPGGSQETQYF. For the CDR3, the DNA is TGTGCCAGCAGTTCCCCTGGGGGATCCCAAGAGACCCAGTACTTC.